The 2 T cell receptor beta chains below come from one sample, sequenced in a study of identical twins (dated by TCRdb to about 2016). Libraries were made using 5' RACE. Sequencing relied on an Illumina HiSeq 2000. The public sequencing data were trimmed at Q25 with fastp and processed into clonotypes with MiXCR by TCRdb, which kept only in-frame beta chains. Records with the same CDR3 protein are collapsed into one entry carrying the most frequent genes and DNA. The sample table records approximately 300,000 distinct CDR3 sequences; around 9.7% of these occur just once. The top ten clonotypes cover roughly 6.4% of the sample. The data also belong to a second study, concerning yellow fever vaccine responses in identical twins.

What was sequenced was CD8+ T cells sorted from blood. These receptors were taken from a woman aged 18-29 years in good health.

This clonotype has more than one count but fewer than ten. The V and J genes are TRBV7-9 and TRBJ2-7, with 7 bases aligning to TRBD1. CDR1 SEHNR and CDR2 FQNEAQ come from the germline V gene (reference sequence). This CDR3 has 14 amino acids. After removal of 5 bases from V and 1 base from J, the junction contained 5 bases not matched to a gene. CDR3 region: CASSPRDRSYEQYF. The CDR3 region has the DNA TGTGCCAGCAGCCCAAGGGACAGATCCTACGAGCAGTACTTC.

The gene calls are TRBV11-2 and TRBJ2-1; TRBD2 matches at 7 bases. J was trimmed by 2 bases and V by 0 bases; bases with no gene match: 10. Germline V gives CDR1 SGHAT, CDR2 FQNNGV. This CDR3 region has 18 residues. The CDR3 bases are TGTGCCAGCAGCTTAGATGTCTTGTCGCTAGCGGCCTACAATGAGCAGTTCTTC. It translates to CASSLDVLSLAAYNEQFF.